Listed below are T cell receptor beta chains from one sample, sequenced in a study of blood T cells in healthy people across ages. TCRdb reprocessed the 5' RACE reads with MiXCR, giving one entry per CDR3 protein. The sample holds roughly 720,000 distinct CDR3 sequences, about 53% seen once. Material: blood. The receptor set was obtained from a man older than 75 in good health. Each CDR3 is given with its conserved first and last residue. The order of the fields is V gene, D gene, J gene, clone size, CDR3 length, CDR3 DNA, CDR3 protein. A D gene is named only where the DNA matches it firmly. For some rows the clone size is stated as once, few or many, or as a class when expanded; others skip it.

TRBV28,NA,TRBJ2-4,NA,15,TGTGCCAGCAGTGAAGGGGGAACGCGGGGAAACATTCAGTACTTC,CASSEGGTRGNIQYF
TRBV5-1,NA,TRBJ2-1,NA,15,TGCGCCAGCAGCTCGCGAATAGTCTCCTACAATGAGCAGTTCTTC,CASSSRIVSYNEQFF
TRBV27,NA,TRBJ2-1,NA,16,TGTGCCAGCAGTTTTACCTCCCCTGGGCAGGGCAATGAGCAGTTCTTC,CASSFTSPGQGNEQFF
TRBV12-3/TRBV12-4,NA,TRBJ1-6,NA,15,TGTGCCAGCAGCAGCCGGGACGGATGGTATTCACCCCTCCACTTT,CASSSRDGWYSPLHF
TRBV6-6,TRBD1,TRBJ2-5,NA,16,TGTGCCAGCAGTTACTCGATAGGACAGGGCACCTACGGGCAGTACTTC,CASSYSIGQGTYGQYF
TRBV11-1,NA,TRBJ2-5,once,15,TGTGCCAGCAGCTCCTTTATGGGATTACAAGAGACCCTGTACTTC,CASSSFMGLQETLYF
TRBV20-1,NA,TRBJ2-7,NA,13,TGCAGTGCTGGGGACTTCGCTTCCTACGAGCAGTACTTC,CSAGDFASYEQYF
TRBV2,TRBD1,TRBJ2-7,NA,14,TGTGCCAGCAGTGAGCTACAGGGGAACTACGAGCAGTACTTC,CASSELQGNYEQYF
TRBV7-2,NA,TRBJ1-4,NA,17,TGTGCCAGCAGCTTTGGCGTCGAAGCTGCAACCCGTGAAAAACTGTTTTTT,CASSFGVEAATREKLFF
TRBV20-1,NA,TRBJ2-1,NA,13,TGCAGTGCTAGAGCTCTCATCTACAATGAGCAGTTCTTC,CSARALIYNEQFF
TRBV27,NA,TRBJ1-4,NA,14,TGTGCCAGCAGTCCGGGGACGGGACATGAAAAACTGTTTTTT,CASSPGTGHEKLFF
TRBV10-3,TRBD2,TRBJ2-3,NA,16,TGTGCCATCAGCCGGACTGGGGAGGGCGTTTTCAGATACGCGTATTTT,CAISRTGEGVFRYAYF
TRBV5-1,TRBD1,TRBJ1-2,NA,18,TGCGCCAGCAGCTTGGCCCCTAGGACAGGGGGCGCGTCTGGGGGCTACACCTTC,CASSLAPRTGGASGGYTF
TRBV12-3/TRBV12-4,TRBD1,TRBJ2-7,few,16,TGTGCCAGCAGTCCATCCTACCGGGACAGGGATCACGAGCAGTACTTC,CASSPSYRDRDHEQYF
TRBV20-1,TRBD2,TRBJ2-3,NA,19,TGCAGTGCTAGTCTCACGGGCAGCGGGAGGTCTTCGCGGGGAGATACGCAGTATTTT,CSASLTGSGRSSRGDTQYF
TRBV27,TRBD2,TRBJ2-5,once,15,TGTGCCAGCAGTCCCCGACTAGCCTGGGGCAGTGAGCAGTACTTC,CASSPRLAWGSEQYF
TRBV29-1,TRBD1,TRBJ2-1,NA,13,TGCAGCGTTGGGACAGGGTTAGGGCATGAGCAGTTCTTC,CSVGTGLGHEQFF